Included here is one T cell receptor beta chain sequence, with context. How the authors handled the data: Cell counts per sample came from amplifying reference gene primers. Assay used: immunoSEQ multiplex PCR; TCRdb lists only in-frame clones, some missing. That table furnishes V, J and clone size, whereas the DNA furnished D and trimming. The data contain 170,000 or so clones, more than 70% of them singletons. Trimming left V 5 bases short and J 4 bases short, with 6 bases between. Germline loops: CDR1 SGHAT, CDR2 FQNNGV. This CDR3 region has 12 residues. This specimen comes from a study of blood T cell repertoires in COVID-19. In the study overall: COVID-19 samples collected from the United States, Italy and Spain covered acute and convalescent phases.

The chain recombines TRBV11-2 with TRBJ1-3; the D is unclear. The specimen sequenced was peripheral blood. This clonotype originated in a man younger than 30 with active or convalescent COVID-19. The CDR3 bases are TGTGCCAGCAGCGGAGGAGGAAACACCATATATTTT. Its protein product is CASSGGGNTIYF.